A selection of T cell receptor beta chains follows, all from one sample in a study of cytotoxic CD8 clonotypes in ibrutinib-treated CLL. Only in-frame clones appear in the TCRdb table, and some are missing; sequencing was by immunoSEQ multiplex PCR. The sample consists of roughly 220,000 clones, about four fifths of them appearing once. The material was PBMCs, obtained after 12 months of ibrutinib treatment. Receptor source: a human donor with chronic lymphocytic leukemia. Both conserved end residues are part of each CDR3. A D gene is named only where the DNA matches it firmly. Clone size appears in some rows only: once, few, many, or a class for an expanded clone.

v_gene	abundance	j_gene	d_gene	CDR3aa	CDR3nt
TRBV7-8	NA	TRBJ2-7	TRBD2	CASSPRTSGLPYEQYF	TGTGCCAGCAGCCCCCGGACTAGCGGGCTTCCCTACGAGCAGTACTTC
TRBV30	once	TRBJ1-5	TRBD1	CAWSPGQGANQPQHF	TGTGCCTGGAGCCCGGGACAGGGGGCGAATCAGCCCCAGCATTTT
TRBV19	NA	TRBJ2-1	NA	CASSMGGRSYNEQFF	TGTGCCAGTAGTATGGGGGGCAGATCCTACAATGAGCAGTTCTTC
TRBV7-3	NA	TRBJ2-6	NA	CASSFWSSGANVLTF	TGTGCCAGCAGCTTTTGGAGCTCTGGGGCCAACGTCCTGACTTTC
TRBV7-6	NA	TRBJ2-1	TRBD2	CASSFGLAGVQFF	TGTGCCAGCAGCTTCGGACTAGCGGGAGTTCAGTTCTTC
TRBV6-4	NA	TRBJ2-7	NA	CASSDDVRPSWDYEQYF	TGTGCCAGCAGCGACGACGTTAGACCCTCCTGGGACTACGAGCAGTACTTC
TRBV11-2	NA	TRBJ2-7	TRBD1	CASSSSIGQGYEQYF	TGTGCCAGCAGCTCGTCTATCGGACAGGGCTACGAGCAGTACTTC
TRBV6-5	few	TRBJ2-7	NA	CASSYEGFHLSYEQYF	TGTGCCAGCAGTTACGAGGGTTTCCACCTTTCCTACGAGCAGTACTTC
TRBV7-9	NA	TRBJ1-5	TRBD1	CASSLETGGPHF	TGTGCCAGCAGCTTAGAGACAGGGGGGCCGCATTTT
TRBV2	once	TRBJ2-7	NA	CASSDWTGASGNYEQYF	TGTGCCAGCAGTGATTGGACAGGGGCTAGCGGGAACTACGAGCAGTACTTC
TRBV19	few	TRBJ1-1	NA	CASRTGGGSVTEAFF	TGTGCCAGTAGAACCGGTGGGGGTTCGGTCACTGAAGCTTTCTTT
TRBV19	few	TRBJ1-1	NA	CASSPTMNTEAFF	TGTGCCAGTAGTCCCACCATGAACACTGAAGCTTTCTTT
TRBV5-1	NA	TRBJ2-3	TRBD1	CASSPGQGTDTQYF	TGCGCCAGCAGCCCCGGACAGGGCACAGATACGCAGTATTTT
TRBV11-2	NA	TRBJ1-1	NA	CASSPEGRGLNTEAFF	TGTGCCAGCAGCCCCGAAGGGAGGGGGTTGAACACTGAAGCTTTCTTT
TRBV9	NA	TRBJ2-3	NA	CASSVGQGRNTDTQYF	TGTGCCAGCAGCGTGGGGCAGGGGCGAAACACAGATACGCAGTATTTT
TRBV19	NA	TRBJ2-7	NA	CASSRRESYEQYF	TGTGCCAGTAGCCGCAGGGAATCCTACGAGCAGTACTTC
TRBV30	many	TRBJ2-4	NA	CAWSLLIGGAKNIQYF	TGTGCCTGGAGTCTCCTCATTGGGGGGGCCAAAAACATTCAGTACTTC
TRBV21-1	NA	TRBJ2-7	NA	CASSPRGQGFPYEQYF	TGTGCCAGCAGCCCCAGGGGACAGGGTTTCCCCTACGAGCAGTACTTC
TRBV25-1	few	TRBJ1-2	NA	CASSDAGSGYTF	TGTGCCAGCAGTGATGCTGGATCTGGCTACACCTTC
TRBV10-1	NA	TRBJ1-1	TRBD1	CASSPPGQGSEAFF	TGCGCCAGCAGCCCACCGGGACAGGGGAGCGAAGCTTTCTTT
TRBV7-6	NA	TRBJ2-7	NA	CASSLTGYEQYF	TGTGCCAGCAGTTTAACAGGGTACGAGCAGTACTTC
TRBV19	few	TRBJ1-5	NA	CASTRTELNQPQHF	TGTGCCAGTACCCGGACAGAGCTTAATCAGCCCCAGCATTTT
TRBV19	NA	TRBJ1-5	NA	CASSISQGAQHF	TGTGCCAGTAGTATCTCCCAGGGAGCCCAGCATTTT